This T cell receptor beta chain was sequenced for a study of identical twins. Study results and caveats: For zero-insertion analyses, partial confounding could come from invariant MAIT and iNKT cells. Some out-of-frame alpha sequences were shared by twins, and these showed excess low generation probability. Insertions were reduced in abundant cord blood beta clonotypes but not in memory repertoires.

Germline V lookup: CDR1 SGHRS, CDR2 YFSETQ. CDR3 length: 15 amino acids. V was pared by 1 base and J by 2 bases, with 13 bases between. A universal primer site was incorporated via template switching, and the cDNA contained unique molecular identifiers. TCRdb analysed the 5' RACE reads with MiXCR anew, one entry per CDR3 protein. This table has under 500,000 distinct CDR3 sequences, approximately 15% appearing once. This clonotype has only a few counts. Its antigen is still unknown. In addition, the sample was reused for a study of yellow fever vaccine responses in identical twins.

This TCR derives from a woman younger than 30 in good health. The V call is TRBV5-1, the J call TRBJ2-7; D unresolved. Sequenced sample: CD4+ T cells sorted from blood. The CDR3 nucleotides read TGCGCCAGCAGCTTGTTGGCAGGAACGACCTACGAGCAGTACTTC. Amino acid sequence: CASSLLAGTTYEQYF.